The clone carrying this TCR beta chain was detected many times. The record originates from a study of breast tumors, draining lymph nodes, adjacent tissues. TCRdb reprocessed the multiplex PCR reads via MiXCR and lists one record per CDR3 protein. The sample carries some 52,000 distinct CDR3 sequences, under 50% recorded once. The TCR originated in a female donor with breast cancer. Some clones in this sample may be carry-over from other donors' samples. Material: breast tumor tissue.

The CDR3 loop is CASSQGDAVPYNEQFF. CDR3 nucleotides: TGTGCCAGCAGCCAAGGCGATGCGGTTCCCTACAATGAGCAGTTCTTC. The chain has TRBV4-2 and TRBJ2-1, with D unresolved. This CDR3 is 16 amino acids long. Germline CDR1 and CDR2: LGHNA and YNFKEQ. The V end lost 1 base, the J end lost 2 bases, and 12 bases lay between the germline ends.